This entry describes one T cell receptor beta chain. Its matching antigen is unknown. V was shortened by 0 bases and J by 6 bases, with 2 bases between the two germline ends. CDR1 is LGHNT, CDR2 FRNRAP, per germline. The CDR3 consists of 11 residues. From the reads, TCRdb called clonotypes with MiXCR, one entry per CDR3 protein. Among about 83,000 distinct CDR3 sequences listed, around half were seen once. This sample is drawn from a study of T cell repertoires in cytomegalovirus infection. Study-level background: HLA-C-restricted CMV epitopes, recently identified, and well-studied HLA-B-restricted ones were used by the study. General study results and limits: In two of eight donors, the top clonotype was HLA-C-restricted CMV-specific.

This rearrangement joins TRBV12-5 to TRBJ1-2, with D unclear. This receptor was obtained from a human donor in good health (CMV status not recorded). Some clones in this sample may be carry-over from other donors' samples. The input for sequencing was CD8+ T cells from cultured PBMCs, taken from culture after CMV antigen stimulation. DNA of the CDR3: TGTGCTAGTGGTTTGGTAAATGGCTACACCTTC. It yields the protein CASGLVNGYTF.